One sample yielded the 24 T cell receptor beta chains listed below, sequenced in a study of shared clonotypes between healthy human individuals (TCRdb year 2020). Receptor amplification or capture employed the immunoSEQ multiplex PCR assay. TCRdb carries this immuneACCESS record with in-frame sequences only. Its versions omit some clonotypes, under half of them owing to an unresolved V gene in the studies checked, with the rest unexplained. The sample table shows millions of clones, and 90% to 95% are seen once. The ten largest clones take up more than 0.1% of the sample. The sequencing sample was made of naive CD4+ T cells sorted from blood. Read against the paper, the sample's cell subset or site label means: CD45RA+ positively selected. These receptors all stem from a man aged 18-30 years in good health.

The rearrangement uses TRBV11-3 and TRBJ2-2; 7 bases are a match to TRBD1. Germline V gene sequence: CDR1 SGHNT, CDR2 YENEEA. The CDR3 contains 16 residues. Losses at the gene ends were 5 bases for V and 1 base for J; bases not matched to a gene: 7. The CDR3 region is CASSPHWDRNTGELFF. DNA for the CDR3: TGTGCCAGCAGCCCTCATTGGGACAGGAACACCGGGGAGCTGTTTTTT.

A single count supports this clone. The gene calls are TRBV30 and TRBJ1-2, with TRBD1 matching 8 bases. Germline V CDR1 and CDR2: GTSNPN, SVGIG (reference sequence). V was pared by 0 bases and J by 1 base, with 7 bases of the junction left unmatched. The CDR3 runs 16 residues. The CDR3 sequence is CAWSVLRTGNNYGYTF. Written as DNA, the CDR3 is TGTGCCTGGAGTGTACTCCGGACAGGGAATAACTATGGCTACACCTTC.

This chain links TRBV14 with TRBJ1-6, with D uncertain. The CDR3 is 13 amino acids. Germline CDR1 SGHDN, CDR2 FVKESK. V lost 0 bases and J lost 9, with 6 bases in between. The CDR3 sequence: CASSQDRGSPLHF. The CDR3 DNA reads TGTGCCAGCAGCCAAGATCGGGGTTCACCCCTCCACTTT. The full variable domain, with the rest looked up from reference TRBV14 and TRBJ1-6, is EAGVTQFPSHSVIEKGQTVTLRCDPISGHDNLYWYRRVMGKEIKFLLHFVKESKQDESGMPNNRFLAERTGGTYSTLKVQPAELEDSGVYFCASSQDRGSPLHFGNGTRLTVT.

CDR3 bases: TGTGCCAGCAGTTTCCGCAGCGGGGTTTACAATGAGCAGTTCTTC. Its translation is CASSFRSGVYNEQFF. This chain connects TRBV28 to TRBJ2-1; TRBD2 matches at 7 bases. Germline loops: CDR1 MDHEN, CDR2 SYDVKM. The CDR3 consists of 15 residues. V was pared by 3 bases and J by 4 bases, with 6 bases of the junction left unmatched.

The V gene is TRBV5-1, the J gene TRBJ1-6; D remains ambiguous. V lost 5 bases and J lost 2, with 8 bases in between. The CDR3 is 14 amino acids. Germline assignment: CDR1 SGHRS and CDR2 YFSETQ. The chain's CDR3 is CASSAQAYNSPLHF. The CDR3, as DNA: TGCGCCAGCAGTGCGCAGGCCTATAATTCACCCCTCCACTTT.

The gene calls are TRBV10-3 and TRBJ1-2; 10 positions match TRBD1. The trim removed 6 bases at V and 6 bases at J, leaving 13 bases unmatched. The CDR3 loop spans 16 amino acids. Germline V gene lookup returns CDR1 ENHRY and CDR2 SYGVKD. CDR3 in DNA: TGTGCCATCAGCTGGACAGGGGGAGTAGGGTCGGATGGCTACACCTTC. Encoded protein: CAISWTGGVGSDGYTF.

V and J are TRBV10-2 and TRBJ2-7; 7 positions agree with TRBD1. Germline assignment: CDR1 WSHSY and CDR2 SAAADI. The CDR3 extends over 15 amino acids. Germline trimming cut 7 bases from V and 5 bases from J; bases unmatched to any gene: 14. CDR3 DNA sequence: TGCGCCAGCAAGGCGGACAGGAAGATCAGGGACGAGCAGTACTTC. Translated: CASKADRKIRDEQYF.

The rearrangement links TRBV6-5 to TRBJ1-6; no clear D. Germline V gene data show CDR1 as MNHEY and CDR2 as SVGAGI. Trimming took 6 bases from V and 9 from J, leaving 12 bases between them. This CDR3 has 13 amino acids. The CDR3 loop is CASRRRETSPLHF. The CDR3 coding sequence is TGTGCCAGCAGGCGACGGGAAACTTCACCCCTCCACTTT.

The CDR3 region has the DNA TGCGCCAGCAGCCAAGAAGTTGGCGGATCCTACAATGAGCAGTTCTTC. Protein: CASSQEVGGSYNEQFF. V is TRBV4-3 and J is TRBJ2-1; no clear D. V lost 0 bases, J lost 1 base, and 10 bases lay in between. CDR3 size: 16 residues. Germline CDR1 LGHNA, CDR2 YSLEER.

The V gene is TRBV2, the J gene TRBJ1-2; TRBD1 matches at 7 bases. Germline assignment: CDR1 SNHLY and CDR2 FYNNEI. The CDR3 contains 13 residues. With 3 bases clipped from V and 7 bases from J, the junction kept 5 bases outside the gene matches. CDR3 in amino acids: CASSDTGVGGYTF. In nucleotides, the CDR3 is TGTGCCAGCAGTGATACAGGGGTGGGTGGCTACACCTTC.

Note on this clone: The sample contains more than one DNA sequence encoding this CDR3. The CDR3 sequence is CAWSSGKNSYEQYF. The CDR3 region has the DNA TGTGCCTGGAGTTCCGGGAAGAACTCCTACGAGCAGTACTTC. The rearrangement links TRBV30 to TRBJ2-7; possibly TRBD2 for D (5 bases). CDR3 length equals 14 residues. The V end was cut by 2 bases, the J end by 0 bases, with 11 bases between. Germline CDR1 and CDR2: GTSNPN and SVGIG (reference sequence).

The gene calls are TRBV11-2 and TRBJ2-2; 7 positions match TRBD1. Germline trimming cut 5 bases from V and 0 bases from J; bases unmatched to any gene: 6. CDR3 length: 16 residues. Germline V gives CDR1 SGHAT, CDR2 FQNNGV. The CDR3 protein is CASSPSGTANTGELFF. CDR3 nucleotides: TGTGCCAGCAGCCCGTCTGGGACAGCGAACACCGGGGAGCTGTTTTTT.

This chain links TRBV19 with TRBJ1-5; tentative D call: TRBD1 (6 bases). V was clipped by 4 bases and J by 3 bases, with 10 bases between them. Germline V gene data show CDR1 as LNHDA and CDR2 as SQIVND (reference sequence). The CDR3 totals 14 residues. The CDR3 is CASSTGQNNQPQHF. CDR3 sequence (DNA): TGTGCCAGTAGTACGGGACAAAACAATCAGCCCCAGCATTTT.

The CDR3 DNA reads as TGTGCCAGCAGCGGACGGGACAGCTTGATCACCGGGGAGCTGTTTTTT. Translated: CASSGRDSLITGELFF. The chain employs TRBV7-8 and TRBJ2-2; TRBD1 aligns across 7 bases. The CDR3 sequence is 16 residues long. Unmatched junction bases numbered 10, after V lost 5 bases and J lost 4 bases. The germline gives CDR1 SGHVS, CDR2 FQNEAQ.

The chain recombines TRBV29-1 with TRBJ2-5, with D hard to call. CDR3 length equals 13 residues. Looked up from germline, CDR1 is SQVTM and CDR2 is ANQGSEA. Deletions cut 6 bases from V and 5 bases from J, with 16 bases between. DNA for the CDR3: TGCAGCGTCGGACGGACGGTCGGGGAGACCCAGTACTTC. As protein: CSVGRTVGETQYF.

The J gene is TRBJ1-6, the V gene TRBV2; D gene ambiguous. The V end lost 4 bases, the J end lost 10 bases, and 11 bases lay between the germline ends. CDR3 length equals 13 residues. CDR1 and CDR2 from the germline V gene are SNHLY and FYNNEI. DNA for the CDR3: TGTGCCAGCAGTGTTGCTTGGGCCTCACCCCTCCACTTT. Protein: CASSVAWASPLHF.

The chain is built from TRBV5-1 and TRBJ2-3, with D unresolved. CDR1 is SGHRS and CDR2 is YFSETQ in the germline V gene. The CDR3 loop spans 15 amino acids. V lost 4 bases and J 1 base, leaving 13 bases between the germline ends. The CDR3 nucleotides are TGCGCCAGCAGCAACCTAGGACCTGGCACAGATACGCAGTATTTT. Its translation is CASSNLGPGTDTQYF.

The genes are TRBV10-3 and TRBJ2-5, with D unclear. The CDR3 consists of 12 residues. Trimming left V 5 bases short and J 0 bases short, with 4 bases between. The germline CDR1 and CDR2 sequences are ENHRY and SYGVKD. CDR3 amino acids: CAISPYQETQYF. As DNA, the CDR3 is TGTGCCATCAGTCCGTACCAAGAGACCCAGTACTTC.

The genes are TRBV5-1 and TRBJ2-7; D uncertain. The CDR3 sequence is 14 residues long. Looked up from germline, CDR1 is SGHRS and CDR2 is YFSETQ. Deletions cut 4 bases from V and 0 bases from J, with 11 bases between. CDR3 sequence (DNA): TGCGCCAGCAGCCCGATGGGTAGCTCCTACGAGCAGTACTTC. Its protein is CASSPMGSSYEQYF.

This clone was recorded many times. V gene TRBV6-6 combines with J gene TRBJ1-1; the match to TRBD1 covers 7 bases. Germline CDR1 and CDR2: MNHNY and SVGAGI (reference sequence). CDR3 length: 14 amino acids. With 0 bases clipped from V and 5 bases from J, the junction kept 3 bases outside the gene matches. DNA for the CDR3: TGTGCCAGCAGTTACTCGACAGGGTATACTGAAGCTTTCTTT. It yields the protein CASSYSTGYTEAFF.

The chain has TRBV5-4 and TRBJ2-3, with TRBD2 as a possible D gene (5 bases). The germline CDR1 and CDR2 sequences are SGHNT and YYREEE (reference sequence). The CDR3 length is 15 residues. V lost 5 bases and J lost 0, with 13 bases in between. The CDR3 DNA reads TGTGCCAGCAGGCCCGGGGATACTAGCACAGATACGCAGTATTTT. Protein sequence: CASRPGDTSTDTQYF.

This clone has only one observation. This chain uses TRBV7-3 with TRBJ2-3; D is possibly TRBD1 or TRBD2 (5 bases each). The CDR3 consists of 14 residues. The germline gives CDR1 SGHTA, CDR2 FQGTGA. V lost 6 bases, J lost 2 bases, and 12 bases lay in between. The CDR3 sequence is CASSPGPVTDTQYF. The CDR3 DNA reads TGTGCCAGCAGTCCGGGACCCGTCACAGATACGCAGTATTTT.

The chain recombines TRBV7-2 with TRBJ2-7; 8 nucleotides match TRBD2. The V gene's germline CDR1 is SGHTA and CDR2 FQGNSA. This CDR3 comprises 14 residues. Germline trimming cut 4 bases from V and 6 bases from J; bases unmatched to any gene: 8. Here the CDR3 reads CASSYIAGKVEQYF. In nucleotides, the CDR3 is TGTGCCAGCAGCTACATAGCGGGAAAGGTCGAGCAGTACTTC.

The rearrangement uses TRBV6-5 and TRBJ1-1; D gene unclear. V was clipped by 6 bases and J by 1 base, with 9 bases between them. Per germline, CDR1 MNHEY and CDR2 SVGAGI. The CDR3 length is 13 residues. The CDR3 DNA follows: TGTGCCAGCAGGGTTACTAGGAACACTGAAGCTTTCTTT. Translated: CASRVTRNTEAFF.